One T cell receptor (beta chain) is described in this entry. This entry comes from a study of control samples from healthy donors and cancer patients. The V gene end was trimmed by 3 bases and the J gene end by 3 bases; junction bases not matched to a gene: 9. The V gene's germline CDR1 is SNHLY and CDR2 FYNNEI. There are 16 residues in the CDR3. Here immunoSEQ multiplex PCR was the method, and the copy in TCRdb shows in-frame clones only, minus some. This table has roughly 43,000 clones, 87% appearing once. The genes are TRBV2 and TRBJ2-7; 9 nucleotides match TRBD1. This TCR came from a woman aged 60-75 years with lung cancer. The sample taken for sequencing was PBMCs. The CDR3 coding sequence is TGTGCCAGCAGTGATTTTTTCCGGACAGGGGACTACGAGCAGTACTTC. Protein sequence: CASSDFFRTGDYEQYF.